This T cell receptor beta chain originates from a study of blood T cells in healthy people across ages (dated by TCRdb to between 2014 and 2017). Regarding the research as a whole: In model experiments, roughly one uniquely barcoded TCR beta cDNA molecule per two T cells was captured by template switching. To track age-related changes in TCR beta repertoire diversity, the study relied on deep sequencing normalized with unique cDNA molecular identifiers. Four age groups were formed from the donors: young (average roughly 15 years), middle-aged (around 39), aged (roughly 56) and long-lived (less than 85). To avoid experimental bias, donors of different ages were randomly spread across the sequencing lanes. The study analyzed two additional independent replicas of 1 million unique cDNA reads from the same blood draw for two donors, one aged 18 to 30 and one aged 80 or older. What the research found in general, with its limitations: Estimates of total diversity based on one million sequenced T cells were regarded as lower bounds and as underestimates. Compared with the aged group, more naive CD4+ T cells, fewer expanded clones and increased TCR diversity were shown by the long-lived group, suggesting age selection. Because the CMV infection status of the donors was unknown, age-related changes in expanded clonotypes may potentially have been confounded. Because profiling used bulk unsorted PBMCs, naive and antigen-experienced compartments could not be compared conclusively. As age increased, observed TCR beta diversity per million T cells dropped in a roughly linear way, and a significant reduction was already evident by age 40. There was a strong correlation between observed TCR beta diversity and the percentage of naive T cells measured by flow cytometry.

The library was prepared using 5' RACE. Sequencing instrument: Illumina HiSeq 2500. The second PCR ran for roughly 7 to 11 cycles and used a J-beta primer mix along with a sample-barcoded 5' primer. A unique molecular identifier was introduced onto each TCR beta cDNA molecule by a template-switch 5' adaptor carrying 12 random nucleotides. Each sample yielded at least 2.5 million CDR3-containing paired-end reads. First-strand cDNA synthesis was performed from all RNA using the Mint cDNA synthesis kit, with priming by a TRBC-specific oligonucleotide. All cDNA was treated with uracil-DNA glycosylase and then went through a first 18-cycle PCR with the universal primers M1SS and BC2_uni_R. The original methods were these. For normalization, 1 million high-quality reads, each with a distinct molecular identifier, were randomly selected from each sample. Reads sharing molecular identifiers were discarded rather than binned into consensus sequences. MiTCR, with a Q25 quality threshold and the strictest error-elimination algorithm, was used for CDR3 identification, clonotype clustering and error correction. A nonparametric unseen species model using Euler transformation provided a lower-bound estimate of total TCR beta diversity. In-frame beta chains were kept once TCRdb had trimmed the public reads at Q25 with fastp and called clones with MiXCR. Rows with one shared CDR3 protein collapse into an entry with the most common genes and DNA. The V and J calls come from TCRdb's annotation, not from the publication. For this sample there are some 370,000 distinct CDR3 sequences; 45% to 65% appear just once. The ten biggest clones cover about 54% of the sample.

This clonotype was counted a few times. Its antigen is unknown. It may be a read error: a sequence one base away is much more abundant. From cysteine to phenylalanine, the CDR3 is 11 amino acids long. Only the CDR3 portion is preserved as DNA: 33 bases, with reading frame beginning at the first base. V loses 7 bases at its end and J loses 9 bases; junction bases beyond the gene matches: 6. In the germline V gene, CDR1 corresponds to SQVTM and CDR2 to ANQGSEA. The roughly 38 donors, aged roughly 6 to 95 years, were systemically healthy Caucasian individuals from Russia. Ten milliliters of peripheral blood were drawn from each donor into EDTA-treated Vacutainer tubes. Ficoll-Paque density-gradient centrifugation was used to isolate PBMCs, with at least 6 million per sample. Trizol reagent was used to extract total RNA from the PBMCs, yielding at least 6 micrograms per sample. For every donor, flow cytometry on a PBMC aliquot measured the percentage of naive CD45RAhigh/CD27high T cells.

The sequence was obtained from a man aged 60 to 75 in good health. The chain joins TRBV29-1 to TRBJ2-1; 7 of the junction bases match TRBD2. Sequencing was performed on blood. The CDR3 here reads CSGVGGGEQFF. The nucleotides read TGCAGCGGTGTGGGGGGGGGTGAGCAGTTCTTC.